The 8 T cell receptor beta chains presented below share a single source sample, sequenced in a study of T cells in Graves' hyperthyroidism and ophthalmopathy. Authors of the study amplified TCR beta CDR3 regions from RNA transcripts. Using the HTBI primer set, a first-round RT-PCR was run on the TCR CDR3. Each CDR3 protein is one row after TCRdb ran MiXCR on the multiplex PCR reads. The table shows approximately 330,000 distinct CDR3 sequences, with about 20% occurring only once. The sample comprised blood. All receptors come from a woman aged 45 to 65 with Graves' hyperthyroidism.

Remarks on this clonotype: A much larger clone lies one base from this, so it may be a read error. V gene TRBV20-1 combines with J gene TRBJ2-5; TRBD2 aligns across 9 bases. The tail of the sequence fits TRBJ2-1 better, so the J call may be wrong. The germline gives CDR1 DFQATT, CDR2 SNEGSKA (reference sequence). This CDR3 contains 14 residues. The CDR3 region has the DNA TGCAGTAGCGCGGGGGGGCCGGGATTAGAGACCCAGTTCTTC. Its translation: CSSAGGPGLETQFF.

This clonotype was picked up a small number of times. V gene TRBV28 combines with J gene TRBJ1-1; D possibly corresponds to TRBD1 (5 bases). From germline, CDR1 is MDHEN and CDR2 SYDVKM. Trimming removed 7 bases at V and 8 bases at J, with 20 bases between. The CDR3 has 14 amino acids. The DNA of the CDR3 is TGTGCCAGCATCACCCCTCGGGGGGGAGAGGAAGCTTTCTTT. This sequence encodes CASITPRGGEEAFF.

This clonotype was seen a few times. V is TRBV6-1 and J is TRBJ2-7; D uncertain. V was cut by 1 base and J by 3 bases, with 19 bases left in between. Germline V gene data show CDR1 as MNHNS and CDR2 as SASEGT. CDR3 length equals 17 residues. The CDR3 bases are TGTGCCAGCAGTGAAGAGACCTTTGACTCGCGAGTCTACGAGCAGTACTTC. Its protein is CASSEETFDSRVYEQYF.

In its sample, this clonotype was seen a few times. The chain combines TRBV9 with TRBJ1-1; D call uncertain. With 0 bases removed from V and 3 bases from J, the gap between germline ends came to 18 bases. The length of the CDR3 is 17 residues. Germline values: CDR1 SGDLS, CDR2 YYNGEE. For the CDR3, the DNA is TGTGCCAGCAGCGTAGCTACGGAGGGAGAGGGAGACACTGAAGCTTTCTTT. Translation: CASSVATEGEGDTEAFF.

The chain employs TRBV18 and TRBJ1-4; 7 bases line up with TRBD1. V shed 0 bases and J 7 bases; nucleotides not matched to a gene: 11. The germline V gene has CDR1 KGHSH and CDR2 LQKENI. The CDR3 length is 17 residues. The CDR3 here is CASSPPRQGIQTEKLFF. Written as DNA, the CDR3 is TGTGCCAGCTCACCACCACGACAGGGAATCCAGACTGAAAAACTGTTTTTT.

This clonotype has at least ten counts. This chain connects TRBV11-2 to TRBJ2-3; D is unclear. CDR3 length: 16 amino acids. Trimming left V 2 bases short and J 0 bases short, with 12 bases between. CDR1 and CDR2 from the germline V gene are SGHAT and FQNNGV. CDR3 loop: CASSLFLGASTDTQYF. The CDR3 nucleotides are TGTGCCAGCAGCTTATTTCTCGGAGCTAGCACAGATACGCAGTATTTT.

The chain recombines TRBV3-1 with TRBJ2-5; D is possibly TRBD2 (5 bases). Germline CDR1 LGHDT, CDR2 YNNKEL (reference sequence). The CDR3 consists of 12 residues. V was pared by 1 base and J by 7 bases, with 7 bases between. The CDR3: CASSQVEGTQYF. CDR3 bases: TGTGCCAGCAGCCAAGTAGAGGGGACCCAGTACTTC.

This clonotype was observed at least ten times. The chain carries TRBV9 and TRBJ2-7; D gene unclear. V was trimmed by 4 bases and J by 1 base, leaving 9 bases between them. Germline CDR1 SGDLS, CDR2 YYNGEE. CDR3 length: 13 amino acids. This CDR3 is CASSSPVSYEQYF. CDR3 sequence (DNA): TGTGCCAGCAGCTCACCGGTTTCCTACGAGCAGTACTTC. Looking up the rest from reference TRBV9 and TRBJ2-7 gives the full variable domain: DSGVTQTPKHLITATGQRVTLRCSPRSGDLSVYWYQQSLDQGLQFLIQYYNGEERAKGNILERFSAQQFPDLHSELNLSSLELGDSALYFCASSSPVSYEQYFGPGTRLTVT.